Listed below are T cell receptor beta chains from one sample, sequenced in a study of blood T cell repertoires in COVID-19. Assay: immunoSEQ multiplex PCR; the TCRdb copy retains only in-frame clones and omits some. Among 210,000 or so clones listed, 83% were seen once. Source material: peripheral blood. The receptor set was obtained from a woman aged 25-40 years with COVID-19, enrolled during active disease. Both conserved end residues are part of each CDR3. The order of the fields is D gene, V gene, clone size, J gene, CDR3 DNA, CDR3 protein. D genes are given only for firm matches. The listing skips clone size in some rows; elsewhere it reads once, few, many or a size class.

D gene: TRBD1
V gene: TRBV5-4
clone size: -
J gene: TRBJ2-5
CDR3 DNA: TGTGCCAGCAGCCCGACAGGGGGGGAGACCCAGTACTTC
CDR3 protein: CASSPTGGETQYF

D gene: -
V gene: TRBV19
clone size: -
J gene: TRBJ2-2
CDR3 DNA: TGTGCCAGTACACCCCTGGGGGCAGGGGAGTCCGGGGAGCTGTTTTTT
CDR3 protein: CASTPLGAGESGELFF

D gene: TRBD1
V gene: TRBV3-1/TRBV3-2
clone size: -
J gene: TRBJ1-1
CDR3 DNA: TGTGCCAGCAGACAAATCGACAGGGCCCCTGAAGCTTTCTTT
CDR3 protein: CASRQIDRAPEAFF

D gene: TRBD2
V gene: TRBV19
clone size: few
J gene: TRBJ2-4
CDR3 DNA: TGTGCCAGTGCGATAGCGGGGGGGGGAGCCAAAAACATTCAGTACTTC
CDR3 protein: CASAIAGGGAKNIQYF

D gene: -
V gene: TRBV5-6
clone size: -
J gene: TRBJ2-7
CDR3 DNA: TGTGCCAGCAGCTTGGTGACAGGACGAGCCTACGAGCAGTACTTC
CDR3 protein: CASSLVTGRAYEQYF

D gene: -
V gene: TRBV19
clone size: -
J gene: TRBJ1-1
CDR3 DNA: TGTGCCAGTTATCCGGGTCCCTTCTTGAACACTGAAGCTTTCTTT
CDR3 protein: CASYPGPFLNTEAFF

D gene: TRBD1
V gene: TRBV6-9
clone size: -
J gene: TRBJ1-5
CDR3 DNA: TGTGCCAGCAGTTCCGGACAGGGGGCAAAGCCCCAGCATTTT
CDR3 protein: CASSSGQGAKPQHF

D gene: -
V gene: TRBV19
clone size: -
J gene: TRBJ1-2
CDR3 DNA: TGTGCCAGTAGTATAGTTCCCACGGAGTATGGCTACACCTTC
CDR3 protein: CASSIVPTEYGYTF

D gene: TRBD1
V gene: TRBV9
clone size: -
J gene: TRBJ2-1
CDR3 DNA: TGTGCCAGCAGCAATCGACAGGGCCAGTTCTTC
CDR3 protein: CASSNRQGQFF

D gene: -
V gene: TRBV5-1
clone size: -
J gene: TRBJ1-6
CDR3 DNA: TGCGCCAGCAGCTTGTTGGGGTCGGCGGGGAATTCACCCCTCCACTTT
CDR3 protein: CASSLLGSAGNSPLHF

D gene: -
V gene: TRBV9
clone size: -
J gene: TRBJ2-7
CDR3 DNA: TGTGCCAGCAGCGTAAGCGGAGCCTACGAGCAGTACTTC
CDR3 protein: CASSVSGAYEQYF

D gene: -
V gene: TRBV3-1/TRBV3-2
clone size: -
J gene: TRBJ2-3
CDR3 DNA: TGTGCCAGCAGCTGGGGTCCAGTGGGGGGGCAGAAAGATACGCAGTATTTT
CDR3 protein: CASSWGPVGGQKDTQYF

D gene: TRBD1
V gene: TRBV9
clone size: -
J gene: TRBJ2-5
CDR3 DNA: TGTGCCAGCAGCGTAGTAGGACAGGGGGCAGAGACCCAGTACTTC
CDR3 protein: CASSVVGQGAETQYF

D gene: TRBD1
V gene: TRBV29-1
clone size: -
J gene: TRBJ2-7
CDR3 DNA: TGCAGCGTTGATGGGCTTTGGGGACAGGGGCCTTCAAAGGGGTACGAGCAGTACTTC
CDR3 protein: CSVDGLWGQGPSKGYEQYF